These 32 T cell receptor beta chains were sequenced from one sample in a study of blood T cell repertoires in COVID-19 (dated by TCRdb to about 2020). Library construction relied on the immunoSEQ multiplex PCR assay. TCRdb took this table from immuneACCESS and kept in-frame rearrangements with V and J called. Such tables lack part of the clones; where checked against another copy, unresolved V genes explain under half of the gap, and the rest is unexplained. A total of a few hundred thousand clones appear in this sample, about 80% of them only once. The top ten constitute around 3.2% of the sample. Sequences were obtained from peripheral blood. These receptors originate from a woman older than 75 with acute or convalescent COVID-19.

The rearrangement uses TRBV19 and TRBJ2-1; the match to TRBD1 covers 7 bases. This CDR3 is 15 amino acids long. The junction had 13 bases not matched to a gene; V was cut back by 7 bases and J by 7 bases. Germline V CDR1 and CDR2: LNHDA, SQIVND (reference sequence). CDR3 in DNA: TGTGCCAGTAATTTAGGGGGCGCATTGGGGAATGAGCAGTTCTTC. It codes for CASNLGGALGNEQFF. The whole variable domain, filled in from reference TRBV19 and TRBJ2-1, reads DGGITQSPKYLFRKEGQNVTLSCEQNLNHDAMYWYRQDPGQGLRLIYYSQIVNDFQKGDIAEGYSVSREKKESFPLTVTSAQKNPTAFYLCASNLGGALGNEQFFGPGTRLTVL.

The chain has TRBV3-1 (or the pseudogene TRBV3-2) and TRBJ2-3; TRBD2 matches 7 bases. J gave up 1 base and V 4 bases, and 8 bases lay outside the gene matches. Germline lookup yields CDR1 LGHDT and CDR2 YNNKEL (reference sequence). The CDR3 spans 16 residues. Here the CDR3 reads CASSRSSGLGTDTQYF. The CDR3 nucleotides are TGTGCCAGCAGCCGTAGTAGCGGGTTGGGCACAGATACGCAGTATTTT.

J is TRBJ2-7 and V is TRBV5-1, with 7 bases lining up with TRBD2. Germline CDR1 SGHRS, CDR2 YFSETQ. CDR3 size: 15 residues. V lost 6 bases, J lost 2 bases, and 11 bases stayed unmatched. CDR3 sequence: CASKWAAGAAYEQYF. As DNA, the CDR3 is TGCGCCAGCAAATGGGCGGCGGGAGCCGCCTACGAGCAGTACTTC.

The genes are TRBV6-6 and TRBJ2-5; a possible D gene is TRBD1 (5 bases). The CDR3 is 14 residues long. Germline lookup yields CDR1 MNHNY and CDR2 SVGAGI (reference sequence). V was cut by 5 bases and J by 7 bases, with 17 bases left in between. The CDR3 here is CASSTGQSGGTQYF. CDR3 bases: TGTGCCAGCAGTACTGGACAATCTGGTGGGACCCAGTACTTC.

V is TRBV2 and J is TRBJ1-2; 7 nucleotides align to TRBD1. V shed 7 bases and J 6 bases; nucleotides not matched to a gene: 11. The CDR3 covers 14 residues. From germline, CDR1 is SNHLY and CDR2 FYNNEI. The DNA of the CDR3 is TGTGCCAGCACCCTTCGGGACAGCAGACATGGCTACACCTTC. As protein: CASTLRDSRHGYTF.

Comment on this clone: Germline is not matched at one junction end, which may reflect a read error. The chain has TRBV11-2 and TRBJ1-5, with TRBD1 matching 7 bases. The germline gives CDR1 SGHAT, CDR2 FQNNGV. This CDR3 has 15 residues. The chain's CDR3 is CASSLETGSTQPQHF. CDR3 bases: TGTGCCAGCAGCTTAGAGACAGGGAGCACTCAGCCCCAGCATTTT.

This clone appeared a few times. The CDR3, as DNA: TGCGCCAGCAGCCAAGACGACCTCGGACTAGCATGGAATGAGCAGTTCTTC. Protein sequence: CASSQDDLGLAWNEQFF. The V call is TRBV4-1, the J call TRBJ2-1, with 8 bases that match TRBD2. V lost 0 bases, J lost 7 bases, and 11 bases stayed unmatched. Germline CDR1 and CDR2: MGHRA and YSYEKL. CDR3 size: 17 residues.

The chain combines TRBV7-3 with TRBJ2-6, with a tentative D call TRBD1 (6 bases). CDR3 length: 16 residues. Trimming took off 3 bases at V and 0 bases at J, with 9 bases between the two ends. Germline V CDR1 and CDR2: SGHTA, FQGTGA. The CDR3 loop reads CASSFLQGSGANVLTF. The CDR3 bases are TGTGCCAGCAGCTTCCTACAGGGCTCTGGGGCCAACGTCCTGACTTTC. Looking up the rest from reference TRBV7-3 and TRBJ2-6 gives the full variable domain: GAGVSQTPSNKVTEKGKYVELRCDPISGHTALYWYRQSLGQGPEFLIYFQGTGAADDSGLPNDRFFAVRPEGSVSTLKIQRTERGDSAVYLCASSFLQGSGANVLTFGAGSRLTVL.

This sequence joins TRBV7-8 and TRBJ2-5; 7 bases are a match to TRBD1. Germline CDR1 and CDR2: SGHVS and FQNEAQ. The ends lost 2 bases at V and 1 base at J; junction bases unmatched: 10. The CDR3 is made up of 17 amino acids. The CDR3, as DNA: TGTGCCAGCAGCTTAAGATTCGGGACAGTATTCCAAGAGACCCAGTACTTC. This gives the protein CASSLRFGTVFQETQYF. The entire variable domain, with the rest obtained from reference TRBV7-8 and TRBJ2-5, is as follows: GAGVSQSPRYKVAKRGQDVALRCDPISGHVSLFWYQQALGQGPEFLTYFQNEAQLDKSGLPSDRFFAERPEGSVSTLKIQRTQQEDSAVYLCASSLRFGTVFQETQYFGPGTRLLVL.

This clone was counted a single time. J is TRBJ1-6 and V is TRBV6-5; D is perhaps TRBD1 (6 bases). Looked up from germline, CDR1 is MNHEY and CDR2 is SVGAGI. CDR3 size: 13 residues. Trimming shortened V by 10 bases and J by 9 bases, and 16 bases separated the two germline ends. CDR3: CAMGRTEGSPLHF. For the CDR3, the DNA is TGTGCCATGGGTAGGACAGAAGGTTCACCCCTCCACTTT.

This sequence joins TRBV6-5 and TRBJ2-2, with 7 positions matching TRBD2. This CDR3 region has 15 residues. Germline lookup yields CDR1 MNHEY and CDR2 SVGAGI. J was trimmed by 7 bases and V by 2 bases; bases with no gene match: 7. CDR3 sequence: CASSYKGRAGGELFF. The CDR3 DNA reads TGTGCCAGCAGTTACAAAGGGAGGGCCGGCGGGGAGCTGTTTTTT.

This clone was detected once. The J gene is TRBJ2-1, the V gene TRBV12-3 or TRBV12-4; 10 bases fit TRBD2. Trimming cost V 5 bases and J 15 bases; bases outside gene matches: 10. CDR3 length equals 13 residues. DNA for the CDR3: TGTGCCAGCAGTCCAAGCGGGGGGGCCATTCCGTTCTTC. This encodes CASSPSGGAIPFF.

This clone was picked up a small number of times. The chain recombines TRBV27 with TRBJ2-7, with TRBD1 identical over 9 bases. The V segment lost 5 bases and the J segment 4 bases; nucleotides outside the gene matches: 3. CDR3 length equals 13 residues. Germline V gene sequence: CDR1 MNHEY, CDR2 SMNVEV (reference sequence). For the CDR3, the DNA is TGTGCCAGCAGTAAGGACAGGGGTTACGAGCAGTACTTC. This sequence encodes CASSKDRGYEQYF.

V usage is TRBV9 and J usage is TRBJ1-1; 10 bases are shared with TRBD1. The germline V gene encodes CDR1 SGDLS and CDR2 YYNGEE. The CDR3 is 14 residues long. V gave up 0 bases and J gave up 6 bases; unmatched junction bases: 2. The CDR3 region is CASSVEDRGSEAFF. The CDR3 DNA is TGTGCCAGCAGCGTAGAGGACAGGGGGTCTGAAGCTTTCTTT.

V and J are TRBV18 and TRBJ1-4; 7 bases agree with TRBD1. The V gene's germline CDR1 is KGHSH and CDR2 LQKENI. Germline trimming cut 8 bases from V and 8 bases from J; bases unmatched to any gene: 8. This CDR3 has 13 amino acids. This CDR3 reads CASTWTGGEKLFF. CDR3 in DNA: TGTGCCAGCACCTGGACAGGAGGGGAAAAACTGTTTTTT.

This rearrangement joins TRBV7-9 to TRBJ2-5; D possibly corresponds to TRBD2 (6 bases). The germline V gene encodes CDR1 SEHNR and CDR2 FQNEAQ (reference sequence). This CDR3 region has 15 residues. V lost 4 bases to trimming and J lost 2 bases, with 14 bases between them. This chain's CDR3 is CASSSIRGRQETQYF. The CDR3 DNA follows: TGTGCCAGCAGCTCAATACGGGGGAGACAAGAGACCCAGTACTTC.

The J gene is TRBJ2-1, the V gene TRBV7-3; tentatively, D is TRBD2 (6 bases). Germline CDR1 is SGHTA and CDR2 is FQGTGA. Trimming took off 5 bases at V and 7 bases at J, with 6 bases between the two ends. The CDR3 loop spans 11 amino acids. The chain's CDR3 is CASSGGNEQFF. The CDR3 nucleotides read TGTGCCAGCAGCGGGGGGAATGAGCAGTTCTTC.

The chain joins TRBV6-1 to TRBJ2-3, with TRBD2 identical over 15 bases. V lost 4 bases, J lost 3 bases, and 8 bases stayed unmatched. Per the germline V gene, CDR1 is MNHNS and CDR2 is SASEGT. The CDR3 is 18 amino acids. The chain's CDR3 is CASSGPGTSGGRTDTQYF. The CDR3 nucleotides are TGTGCCAGCAGTGGTCCCGGGACTAGCGGGGGGCGTACAGATACGCAGTATTTT.

This clone came up many times. This rearrangement joins TRBV2 to TRBJ2-7; 11 nucleotides line up with TRBD2. CDR1 and CDR2 from the germline V gene are SNHLY and FYNNEI. This CDR3 is built from 14 residues. The V segment lost 6 bases and the J segment 2 bases; nucleotides outside the gene matches: 3. The chain's CDR3 is CASRVTSGTYEQYF. CDR3 nucleotide sequence: TGTGCCAGCAGAGTGACTAGCGGGACCTACGAGCAGTACTTC.

This clone has more than one count but fewer than ten. The chain links TRBV5-6 to TRBJ2-5; maybe TRBD1 (5 bases). There are 15 residues in the CDR3. V was clipped by 1 base and J by 3 bases, with 13 bases between them. The germline gives CDR1 SGHDT, CDR2 YYEEEE. Here the CDR3 DNA reads TGTGCCAGCAGCTTGTTCTGGACAACCGAAGAGACCCAGTACTTC. Translating it yields CASSLFWTTEETQYF.

This clone has just one count. The CDR3 bases are TGTGCCAGCAGTCCCCTGGACAGGGTGAATCAGCCCCAGCATTTT. Translated: CASSPLDRVNQPQHF. This chain joins TRBV27 and TRBJ1-5; TRBD1 matches at 8 bases. J gave up 4 bases and V 5 bases, and 7 bases lay outside the gene matches. Per the germline V gene, CDR1 is MNHEY and CDR2 is SMNVEV (reference sequence). The CDR3 is 15 residues long.

The rearrangement uses TRBV15 and TRBJ1-6; D gene unclear. Germline loops: CDR1 LNHNV, CDR2 YYDKDF (reference sequence). This CDR3 spans 16 amino acids. V lost 0 bases to trimming and J lost 11 bases, with 17 bases between them. For the CDR3, the DNA is TGTGCCACCAGCAGAGATGGCGGGGAAAGTTGGACACCCCTCCACTTT. Protein sequence: CATSRDGGESWTPLHF.

The chain employs TRBV2 and TRBJ2-5; D is unclear. CDR1 is SNHLY, CDR2 FYNNEI, per germline. There are 13 residues in the CDR3. With 1 base removed from V and 2 bases from J, the gap between germline ends came to 5 bases. This chain's CDR3 is CASSEGQQETQYF. The CDR3 nucleotides are TGTGCCAGCAGTGAAGGGCAGCAAGAGACCCAGTACTTC.

The chain links TRBV5-1 to TRBJ2-3; D is possibly TRBD1 (5 bases). Between the trimmed V and J ends, which lost 0 bases and 1 base, there was a span of 12 bases. The length of the CDR3 is 16 residues. Germline V gives CDR1 SGHRS, CDR2 YFSETQ. The CDR3 DNA is TGCGCCAGCAGCTTGGGGGGCGGTTGGGGCACAGATACGCAGTATTTT. Protein: CASSLGGGWGTDTQYF.

This sequence joins TRBV19 and TRBJ2-2; 7 bases are shared with TRBD2. CDR3 length: 17 residues. In germline, CDR1 is LNHDA, CDR2 SQIVND (reference sequence). The V gene end was trimmed by 2 bases and the J gene end by 6 bases; junction bases not matched to a gene: 12. The chain's CDR3 is CASSIWPASGVSGELFF. The CDR3, as DNA: TGTGCCAGTAGTATATGGCCGGCCAGCGGGGTGTCCGGGGAGCTGTTTTTT. Together with reference TRBV19 and TRBJ2-2, the CDR3 gives the full variable domain: DGGITQSPKYLFRKEGQNVTLSCEQNLNHDAMYWYRQDPGQGLRLIYYSQIVNDFQKGDIAEGYSVSREKKESFPLTVTSAQKNPTAFYLCASSIWPASGVSGELFFGEGSRLTVL.

This chain links TRBV13 with TRBJ1-2, with D possibly matching TRBD1 (5 bases). The CDR3 runs to 14 residues. From germline, CDR1 is PRHDT and CDR2 FYEKMQ (reference sequence). V was clipped by 1 base and J by 6 bases, with 12 bases between them. CDR3 bases: TGTGCCAGCAGCTTAGCCCGGGGGAAGAATGGCTACACCTTC. Protein: CASSLARGKNGYTF.

V is TRBV19 and J is TRBJ2-2, with 11 bases lining up with TRBD2. The germline gives CDR1 LNHDA, CDR2 SQIVND (reference sequence). The CDR3 is 16 amino acids. The V gene end was trimmed by 6 bases and the J gene end by 2 bases; junction bases not matched to a gene: 5. The chain's CDR3 is CASRPSGRLNTGELFF. CDR3 nucleotide sequence: TGTGCCAGTAGACCTAGCGGGAGGTTAAACACCGGGGAGCTGTTTTTT.

In this sample, this clone turned up a few times. The gene calls are TRBV2 and TRBJ1-4; D is unresolved. This CDR3 is built from 13 residues. Germline V gives CDR1 SNHLY, CDR2 FYNNEI. With 7 bases removed from V and 10 bases from J, the gap between germline ends came to 16 bases. The CDR3 loop is CASISRGSRKLFF. The CDR3 DNA reads TGTGCCAGCATCTCACGCGGCAGTAGAAAACTGTTTTTT.

The chain employs TRBV9 and TRBJ2-5; TRBD2 aligns across 9 bases. This CDR3 comprises 15 residues. The ends lost 5 bases at V and 7 bases at J; junction bases unmatched: 12. The V gene's germline CDR1 is SGDLS and CDR2 YYNGEE. The CDR3 DNA reads TGTGCCAGCAGTGAGACTAGCGGATACCGCGGGACCCAGTACTTC. Protein: CASSETSGYRGTQYF.

This sequence joins TRBV25-1 and TRBJ1-1; no firm D call. CDR1 MGHDK and CDR2 SYGVNS come from the germline V gene. Between the trimmed V and J ends, which lost 3 bases and 3 bases, there was a span of 17 bases. CDR3 length: 16 residues. As DNA, the CDR3 is TGTGCCAGCAGTGAGGCGATATGGGCAGGCCACACTGAAGCTTTCTTT. Amino acid sequence: CASSEAIWAGHTEAFF. The whole variable domain, remainder taken from reference TRBV25-1 and TRBJ1-1, is EADIYQTPRYLVIGTGKKITLECSQTMGHDKMYWYQQDPGMELHLIHYSYGVNSTEKGDLSSESTVSRIRTEHFPLTLESARPSHTSQYLCASSEAIWAGHTEAFFGQGTRLTVV.

The V and J genes are TRBV2 and TRBJ2-5, with D perhaps TRBD2 (6 bases). Between the trimmed V and J ends, which lost 1 base and 8 bases, there was a span of 14 bases. Germline CDR1 and CDR2: SNHLY and FYNNEI. CDR3 length equals 14 residues. Written as DNA, the CDR3 is TGTGCCAGCAGTGAAGGGGACTTAGTAGGAACCCAGTACTTC. This gives the protein CASSEGDLVGTQYF. Based on the CDR3 plus reference TRBV2 and TRBJ2-5, the full variable domain is EPEVTQTPSHQVTQMGQEVILRCVPISNHLYFYWYRQILGQKVEFLVSFYNNEISEKSEIFDDQFSVERPDGSNFTLKIRSTKLEDSAMYFCASSEGDLVGTQYFGPGTRLLVL.

The chain joins TRBV7-2 to TRBJ1-2; unclear D gene. V dropped 7 bases and J dropped 5 bases, with 14 bases sitting between them. The germline V gene encodes CDR1 SGHTA and CDR2 FQGNSA. The CDR3 covers 13 residues. CDR3 DNA: TGTGCCAGCACCCCGGGATATCGGTATGGCTACACCTTC. It codes for CASTPGYRYGYTF. Together with reference TRBV7-2 and TRBJ1-2, the CDR3 gives the full variable domain: GAGVSQSPSNKVTEKGKDVELRCDPISGHTALYWYRQSLGQGLEFLIYFQGNSAPDKSGLPSDRFSAERTGGSVSTLTIQRTQQEDSAVYLCASTPGYRYGYTFGSGTRLTVV.